A single sample gave rise to the 9 T cell receptor beta chains below, sequenced in a study of blood T cell repertoires in COVID-19. TCRdb's copy holds only in-frame clones and misses some; the assay was immunoSEQ multiplex PCR. Of under 350,000 clones listed, roughly 90% are singletons. Sequencing input: peripheral blood. These TCRs come from a man aged 35 to 55 with acute or convalescent COVID-19.

This clone was seen more than once but under ten times. This chain joins TRBV19 and TRBJ1-2, with 9 nucleotides matching TRBD1. Trimming removed 7 bases from V and 7 bases from J; junction bases left unmatched: 10. The length of the CDR3 is 14 residues. Germline V gives CDR1 LNHDA, CDR2 SQIVND (reference sequence). The CDR3 loop reads CASNPWTGESGYTF. DNA of the CDR3: TGTGCCAGTAATCCTTGGACAGGGGAGAGTGGCTACACCTTC.

The chain combines TRBV24-1 with TRBJ1-3; D perhaps matches TRBD1 (6 bases). This CDR3 contains 14 residues. The V end was cut by 7 bases, the J end by 0 bases, with 9 bases between. CDR1 and CDR2 from the germline V gene are KGHDR and SFDVKD. The CDR3 bases are TGTGCCACCAGACAGGGCCGCTCTGGAAACACCATATATTTT. Translated, it gives CATRQGRSGNTIYF.

The CDR3 sequence is CASSPRTHGNTIYF. The CDR3 DNA sequence: TGTGCCAGTTCCCCCCGGACACATGGAAACACCATATATTTT. The rearrangement joins TRBV19 to TRBJ1-3; tentatively, D is TRBD1 (5 bases). The V gene's germline CDR1 is LNHDA and CDR2 SQIVND (reference sequence). The CDR3 length is 14 residues. V was clipped by 8 bases and J by 3 bases, with 14 bases between them. Complete variable domain (other parts from reference TRBV19 and TRBJ1-3): DGGITQSPKYLFRKEGQNVTLSCEQNLNHDAMYWYRQDPGQGLRLIYYSQIVNDFQKGDIAEGYSVSREKKESFPLTVTSAQKNPTAFYLCASSPRTHGNTIYFGEGSWLTVV.

The V gene is TRBV19, the J gene TRBJ1-5; 9 bases match TRBD1. The CDR3 is 16 amino acids. The J segment lost 1 base and the V segment lost 7 bases, leaving 8 bases of the junction unmatched. Germline lookup yields CDR1 LNHDA and CDR2 SQIVND (reference sequence). CDR3 nucleotides: TGTGCCAGTACCGATGGGACAGGGTGGAGCAATCAGCCCCAGCATTTT. It is translated as CASTDGTGWSNQPQHF.

This clone has more than one count but fewer than ten. The chain joins TRBV5-1 to TRBJ1-1; TRBD1 matches at 11 bases. Germline lookup yields CDR1 SGHRS and CDR2 YFSETQ. CDR3 length: 17 residues. V lost 3 bases to trimming and J lost 4 bases; unmatched junction nucleotides: 11. The CDR3 loop reads CASSSPVRDRGSTEAFF. CDR3 sequence (DNA): TGCGCCAGCAGCTCCCCCGTTAGGGACAGGGGGTCCACTGAAGCTTTCTTT.

In this sample, this clone turned up once. This chain links TRBV27 with TRBJ2-3; 11 bases align to TRBD2. The ends lost 8 bases at V and 7 bases at J; junction bases unmatched: 8. The CDR3 is made up of 14 amino acids. CDR1 MNHEY and CDR2 SMNVEV come from the germline V gene (reference sequence). The CDR3 protein is CASGASGGSNTQYF. The CDR3 DNA follows: TGTGCCAGCGGCGCTAGCGGGGGGTCCAATACGCAGTATTTT.

V is TRBV4-1 and J is TRBJ2-7; 8 positions match TRBD1. Germline V gives CDR1 MGHRA, CDR2 YSYEKL. V was clipped by 1 base and J by 1 base; unmatched bases: 3. CDR3 length equals 15 residues. CDR3 residues: CASSQVWTGSYEQYF. The CDR3 DNA reads as TGCGCCAGCAGCCAAGTATGGACAGGGTCCTACGAGCAGTACTTC.

The V gene is TRBV2, the J gene TRBJ1-1, with D maybe TRBD1 (6 bases). The CDR3 spans 12 residues. CDR1 is SNHLY, CDR2 FYNNEI, per germline. V lost 3 bases and J 7 bases, leaving 9 bases between the germline ends. CDR3 in DNA: TGTGCCAGCAGTGATCAGGGGAATGAAGCTTTCTTT. It is translated as CASSDQGNEAFF.

V and J are TRBV5-6 and TRBJ1-3; 7 bases are a match to TRBD1. V lost 4 bases to trimming and J lost 0 bases; unmatched junction nucleotides: 7. The CDR3 is 16 residues long. CDR1 and CDR2 (germline): SGHDT, YYEEEE. Written as DNA, the CDR3 is TGTGCCAGCAGCCTGGTAGGGACAGACTCTGGAAACACCATATATTTT. Protein product: CASSLVGTDSGNTIYF.